This is a list of T cell receptor beta chains from one sample in a study of blood T cells in healthy people across ages. TCRdb re-derived calls from the 5' RACE reads in MiXCR, one entry per CDR3 protein. The table includes around 1,500,000 distinct CDR3 sequences, 42% detected once. Sample: blood. Source of these receptors: a woman younger than 35 in good health. The CDR3 runs from the conserved cysteine through the conserved F or W. The D gene is left open where the match is weak. Expanded clones are given a class, and other clones once, few, many or no size at all.

d_call j_call v_call clone_size cdr3_aa cdr3_nt
. TRBJ2-7 TRBV6-1 few CASSPPVAYEQYF TGTGCCAGCAGTCCCCCGGTCGCCTACGAGCAGTACTTC
. TRBJ1-5 TRBV6-2/TRBV6-3 many CASSGANQPQHF TGTGCCAGCAGTGGGGCCAATCAGCCCCAGCATTTT
. TRBJ2-7 TRBV4-1 few CASSLDVRDDSSYEQYF TGCGCCAGCAGCCTCGATGTCCGGGACGACAGCTCCTACGAGCAGTACTTC
. TRBJ2-1 TRBV7-2 few CASSLLGPGDEQFF TGTGCCAGCAGCTTATTGGGGCCGGGGGATGAGCAGTTCTTC
TRBD2 TRBJ2-1 TRBV11-3 . CASSLDGGVDEQFF TGTGCCAGCAGCTTAGACGGGGGGGTCGATGAGCAGTTCTTC
TRBD2 TRBJ2-6 TRBV9 . CASSSRTSGRAGANVLTF TGTGCCAGCAGCTCCAGGACTAGCGGGAGAGCTGGGGCCAACGTCCTGACTTTC
. TRBJ2-3 TRBV27 . CASSFGGARAAQYF TGTGCCAGCAGCTTCGGAGGAGCGCGAGCGGCGCAGTATTTT
TRBD2 TRBJ2-1 TRBV4-1 . CASSQGGAGADNEQFF TGCGCCAGCAGCCAAGGGGGAGCGGGAGCCGACAATGAGCAGTTCTTC
TRBD1 TRBJ2-7 TRBV29-1 . CSVGGLTGGPYNEQYF TGCAGCGTTGGGGGCTTGACAGGGGGCCCCTACAATGAGCAGTACTTC
. TRBJ2-3 TRBV7-6 . CASSSGSGTLTDTQYF TGTGCCAGCAGCTCGGGGTCCGGGACCCTCACAGATACGCAGTATTTT
. TRBJ1-2 TRBV25-1 . CASSESSAGIGGYTF TGTGCCAGCAGTGAATCTAGCGCAGGGATTGGTGGCTACACCTTC
TRBD2 TRBJ2-3 TRBV12-3/TRBV12-4 . CASSRSGESTDTQYF TGTGCCAGCAGTCGCAGCGGGGAGAGCACAGATACGCAGTATTTT
. TRBJ1-5 TRBV4-1 . CASSQDRTRTEPQHF TGCGCCAGCAGCCAAGACCGGACGAGGACGGAGCCCCAGCATTTT
. TRBJ2-2 TRBV5-1 . CASSLMTGDTGELFF TGCGCCAGCAGCTTGATGACGGGGGACACCGGGGAGCTGTTTTTT
TRBD2 TRBJ2-1 TRBV12-3/TRBV12-4 few CASSGGRLAAFNEQFF TGTGCCAGCAGTGGGGGTCGGCTAGCGGCTTTCAATGAGCAGTTCTTC
TRBD2 TRBJ2-1 TRBV20-1 . CSSGLAGVGMSNEQFF TGCAGCTCGGGACTAGCGGGAGTGGGTATGAGCAATGAGCAGTTCTTC
. TRBJ1-1 TRBV6-1 . CANRKEPMNTEAFF TGTGCCAACAGAAAGGAACCAATGAACACTGAAGCTTTCTTT
. TRBJ1-2 TRBV6-5 few CASRRNGPLTGYTF TGTGCCAGCAGACGCAACGGACCGCTTACGGGCTACACCTTC
. TRBJ2-1 TRBV6-1 . CASSSLWGTPSYNEQFF TGTGCCAGCAGCTCGTTGTGGGGGACACCTTCCTACAATGAGCAGTTCTTC
TRBD2 TRBJ2-7 TRBV7-6 . CASSPRPGRTDQPKSLGYEQYF TGTGCCAGCAGCCCTAGGCCCGGGAGGACGGACCAACCCAAAAGTTTGGGGTACGAGCAGTACTTC
. TRBJ1-2 TRBV12-3/TRBV12-4 . CASRRASLGGGYIF TGTGCCAGCAGACGGGCCTCCCTAGGTGGTGGCTACATCTTC
. TRBJ1-1 TRBV7-2 . CASSLGRERVAFF TGTGCCAGCAGCTTAGGCAGGGAACGGGTAGCTTTCTTT
. TRBJ1-2 TRBV14 . CASSQAGQWNYGYTF TGTGCCAGCAGCCAAGCCGGACAGTGGAACTATGGCTACACCTTC
TRBD2 TRBJ2-1 TRBV20-1 . CSARPMREGLYNEQFF TGCAGTGCTAGGCCCATGCGGGAGGGACTTTACAATGAGCAGTTCTTC
. TRBJ2-7 TRBV6-2/TRBV6-3 few CASSPSRYYEQYF TGTGCCAGCAGTCCTAGCAGGTACTACGAGCAGTACTTC
TRBD1 TRBJ1-1 TRBV5-1 few CASRTRGGTEAFF TGCGCCAGCAGAACCAGGGGGGGGACTGAAGCTTTCTTT
. TRBJ2-5 TRBV3-1 . CASSNQRASSGNEQYF TGTGCCAGCAGCAATCAAAGGGCTAGCTCGGGGAATGAGCAGTACTTC
TRBD2 TRBJ2-7 TRBV13 few CASSPPRGLAEIYEQYF TGTGCCAGCAGCCCACCCCGCGGACTAGCGGAAATCTACGAGCAGTACTTC
. TRBJ2-5 TRBV20-1 . CSARPSGRLNNEQYF TGCAGTGCTAGACCCAGCGGGCGACTTAACAATGAGCAGTACTTC
. TRBJ2-7 TRBV3-1 few CASSQGQGLRLLEQYF TGTGCCAGCAGCCAAGGTCAAGGACTTCGGCTTTTAGAGCAGTACTTC
TRBD1 TRBJ2-1 TRBV6-1 . CASSEFGIGQVYNEQFF TGTGCCAGCAGTGAATTTGGGATAGGACAGGTCTACAATGAGCAGTTCTTC
. TRBJ2-7 TRBV27 few CASSLSGLSYEQYF TGTGCCAGCAGTTTATCGGGGCTCTCCTACGAGCAGTACTTC
. TRBJ1-6 TRBV25-1 . CASSVSQSPLHF TGTGCCAGCAGTGTAAGTCAGTCACCCCTCCACTTT
TRBD2 TRBJ2-7 TRBV18 . CASSNQGLAGNYEQYF TGTGCCAGCTCCAACCAGGGTCTAGCGGGAAACTACGAGCAGTACTTC
. TRBJ2-1 TRBV11-2 . CASSSLSTPPMGAGEQFF TGTGCCAGCAGCTCCCTCTCGACCCCCCCGATGGGGGCGGGTGAGCAGTTCTTC
. TRBJ1-2 TRBV18 . CASSPSWGGYTF TGTGCCAGCTCACCCTCCTGGGGGGGCTACACCTTC
TRBD2 TRBJ2-7 TRBV20-1 . CSARDYPGTSREGEQYF TGCAGTGCTAGAGATTATCCAGGGACTAGCAGGGAGGGTGAGCAGTACTTC
. TRBJ2-7 TRBV20-1 . CSARSAGVAYNEQYF TGCAGTGCTAGATCGGCAGGGGTAGCCTACAATGAGCAGTACTTC
. TRBJ2-1 TRBV2 . CASSVGGEKQFF TGTGCCAGCAGTGTAGGTGGGGAAAAGCAGTTCTTC
TRBD2 TRBJ2-7 TRBV2 many CASSVSGSSYEQYF TGTGCCAGCAGTGTGAGCGGGAGCTCCTACGAGCAGTACTTC
TRBD1 TRBJ2-1 TRBV6-4 . CASKPGQGHNEQFF TGTGCCAGTAAACCGGGACAGGGCCACAATGAGCAGTTCTTC
. TRBJ2-1 TRBV3-1 few CASSNPPSAGSYNEQFF TGTGCCAGCAGCAACCCCCCCTCAGCGGGCTCCTACAATGAGCAGTTCTTC
. TRBJ2-1 TRBV20-1 . CSGLGSGVYNEQFF TGCAGTGGATTGGGGAGCGGTGTATACAATGAGCAGTTCTTC
. TRBJ2-3 TRBV15 . CATSRAGEPSTDTQYF TGTGCCACCAGCAGAGCAGGGGAGCCCAGCACAGATACGCAGTATTTT
TRBD2 TRBJ2-5 TRBV7-2 . CASSSGLGLQYF TGTGCCAGCAGCTCGGGACTAGGGTTGCAGTACTTC
. TRBJ2-7 TRBV5-1 few CASSLGGRGKNEQYF TGCGCCAGCAGCTTGGGCGGCAGGGGAAAAAACGAGCAGTACTTC
TRBD1 TRBJ1-5 TRBV6-1 . CASSERTGSGNQPQHF TGTGCCAGCAGTGAGAGGACAGGTTCTGGCAATCAGCCCCAGCATTTT